This TCR beta chain comes out of a study of cytomegalovirus exposure and HLA in healthy donors. The primer mix had 60 Vbeta and 13 Jbeta primers. Sequenced by immunoSEQ multiplex PCR; TCRdb stores in-frame clones only, minus some. The sample has 210,000 or so clones; approximately 80% are singletons. Of note for this clone: As yet, its antigen is unknown.

Whole-study results and caveats: When a later analysis compared HLA-associated TCR beta chains with equally common others, the HLA-associated chains turned out to be more clonally expanded and to have lower generation probabilities. When analyzed later, the rates of TCR association showed variation by HLA locus, with DRB1 the most and HLA-C the fewest. It was about 150 TCR beta chains that were listed as cytomegalovirus-associated. The authors later found most CMV-associated TCR beta chains appeared HLA-restricted.

This TCR came from a woman in her forties or fifties in good health and CMV-seropositive. The sample taken for sequencing was PBMCs.

In nucleotides, the CDR3 is TGTGCCAGCTCACCTGACAGCTACTCACCCCTCCACTTT. The encoded protein is CASSPDSYSPLHF. V gene TRBV18 combines with J gene TRBJ1-6; tentative D call: TRBD1 (5 bases). Between the trimmed V and J ends, which lost 3 bases and 10 bases, there was a span of 10 bases. Germline CDR1 KGHSH, CDR2 LQKENI. The CDR3 has 13 amino acids.